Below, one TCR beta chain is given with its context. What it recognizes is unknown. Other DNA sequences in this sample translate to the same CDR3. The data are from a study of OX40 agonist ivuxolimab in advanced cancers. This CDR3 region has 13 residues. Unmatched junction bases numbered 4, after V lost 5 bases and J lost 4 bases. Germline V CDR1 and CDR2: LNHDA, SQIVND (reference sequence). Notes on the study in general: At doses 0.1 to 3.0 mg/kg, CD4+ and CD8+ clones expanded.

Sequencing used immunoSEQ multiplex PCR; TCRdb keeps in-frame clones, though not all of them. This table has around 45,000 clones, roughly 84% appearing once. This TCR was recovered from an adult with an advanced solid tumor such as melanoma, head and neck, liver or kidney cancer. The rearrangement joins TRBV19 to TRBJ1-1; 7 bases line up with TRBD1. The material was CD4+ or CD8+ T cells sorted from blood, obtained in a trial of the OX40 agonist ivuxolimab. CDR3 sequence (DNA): TGTGCCAGTAGTGAGGGGGCAGGCACTGAAGCTTTCTTT. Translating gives CASSEGAGTEAFF.